The present TCR beta chain was sequenced within a study of blood T cells in healthy people across ages. Study background: With template switching, about one barcoded beta molecule was captured per two T cells.

Trimming cost V 6 bases and J 4 bases, with 12 bases left between them. This CDR3 has 13 amino acids. CDR1 is MNHNY, CDR2 SVGAGI, per germline (reference sequence). Each sample had at least 6.5 million PBMCs isolated. Then a second PCR, running roughly 7 to 11 cycles, was carried out with a sample-barcoded 5' primer and a J-beta primer mix. Each cDNA molecule was tagged by a template-switch adaptor that had 12 random nucleotides. From the 5' RACE reads, TCRdb called clonotypes with MiXCR, one entry per CDR3 protein. The sample has fewer than 700,000 distinct CDR3 sequences; 45% to 55% are singletons. The clonotype comes from a man at least 80 years old in good health. The sequenced material came from blood. The chain couples TRBV6-6 to TRBJ2-5; tentative D call: TRBD1 (5 bases). CDR3: CASSIWGRETQYF. The CDR3 DNA reads TGTGCCAGCAGCATTTGGGGCCGAGAGACCCAGTACTTC.